This T cell receptor (beta chain) was observed in a study of regulatory T cells in long-lasting Graves disease. The study's findings and limits: TCR diversity was lower in persistent than newly diagnosed Graves' disease.

Through Arm-PCR of CDR3 regions and iRepertoire HTBI primers, TCR beta libraries were built. TCRdb processed the multiplex PCR reads anew with MiXCR; each CDR3 protein has one entry. The sample shows hundreds of thousands of distinct CDR3 sequences, less than 25% of them seen only once. Trimming left V 0 bases short and J 7 bases short, with 9 bases between. The CDR3 contains 14 residues. CDR1 and CDR2 from the germline V gene are SGHTA and FQGNSA. On this clonotype itself: Its antigen is unknown.

Time point specified: persistent/refractory GD, antithyroid drugs over 5 years with positive TRAb. From RNA extracted from PBMCs, the TCR library was made. The chain has TRBV7-2 and TRBJ2-2; weak D call: TRBD1 (5 bases). Sequences were derived from peripheral blood mononuclear cells (PBMCs), sampled when the disease was refractory, from a patient treated with antithyroid drugs. The origin of this receptor is a female donor with Graves disease. The DNA for the CDR3 is TGTGCCAGCAGCTTAGCGACAGAACTCGGGGAGCTGTTTTTT. As protein: CASSLATELGELFF.